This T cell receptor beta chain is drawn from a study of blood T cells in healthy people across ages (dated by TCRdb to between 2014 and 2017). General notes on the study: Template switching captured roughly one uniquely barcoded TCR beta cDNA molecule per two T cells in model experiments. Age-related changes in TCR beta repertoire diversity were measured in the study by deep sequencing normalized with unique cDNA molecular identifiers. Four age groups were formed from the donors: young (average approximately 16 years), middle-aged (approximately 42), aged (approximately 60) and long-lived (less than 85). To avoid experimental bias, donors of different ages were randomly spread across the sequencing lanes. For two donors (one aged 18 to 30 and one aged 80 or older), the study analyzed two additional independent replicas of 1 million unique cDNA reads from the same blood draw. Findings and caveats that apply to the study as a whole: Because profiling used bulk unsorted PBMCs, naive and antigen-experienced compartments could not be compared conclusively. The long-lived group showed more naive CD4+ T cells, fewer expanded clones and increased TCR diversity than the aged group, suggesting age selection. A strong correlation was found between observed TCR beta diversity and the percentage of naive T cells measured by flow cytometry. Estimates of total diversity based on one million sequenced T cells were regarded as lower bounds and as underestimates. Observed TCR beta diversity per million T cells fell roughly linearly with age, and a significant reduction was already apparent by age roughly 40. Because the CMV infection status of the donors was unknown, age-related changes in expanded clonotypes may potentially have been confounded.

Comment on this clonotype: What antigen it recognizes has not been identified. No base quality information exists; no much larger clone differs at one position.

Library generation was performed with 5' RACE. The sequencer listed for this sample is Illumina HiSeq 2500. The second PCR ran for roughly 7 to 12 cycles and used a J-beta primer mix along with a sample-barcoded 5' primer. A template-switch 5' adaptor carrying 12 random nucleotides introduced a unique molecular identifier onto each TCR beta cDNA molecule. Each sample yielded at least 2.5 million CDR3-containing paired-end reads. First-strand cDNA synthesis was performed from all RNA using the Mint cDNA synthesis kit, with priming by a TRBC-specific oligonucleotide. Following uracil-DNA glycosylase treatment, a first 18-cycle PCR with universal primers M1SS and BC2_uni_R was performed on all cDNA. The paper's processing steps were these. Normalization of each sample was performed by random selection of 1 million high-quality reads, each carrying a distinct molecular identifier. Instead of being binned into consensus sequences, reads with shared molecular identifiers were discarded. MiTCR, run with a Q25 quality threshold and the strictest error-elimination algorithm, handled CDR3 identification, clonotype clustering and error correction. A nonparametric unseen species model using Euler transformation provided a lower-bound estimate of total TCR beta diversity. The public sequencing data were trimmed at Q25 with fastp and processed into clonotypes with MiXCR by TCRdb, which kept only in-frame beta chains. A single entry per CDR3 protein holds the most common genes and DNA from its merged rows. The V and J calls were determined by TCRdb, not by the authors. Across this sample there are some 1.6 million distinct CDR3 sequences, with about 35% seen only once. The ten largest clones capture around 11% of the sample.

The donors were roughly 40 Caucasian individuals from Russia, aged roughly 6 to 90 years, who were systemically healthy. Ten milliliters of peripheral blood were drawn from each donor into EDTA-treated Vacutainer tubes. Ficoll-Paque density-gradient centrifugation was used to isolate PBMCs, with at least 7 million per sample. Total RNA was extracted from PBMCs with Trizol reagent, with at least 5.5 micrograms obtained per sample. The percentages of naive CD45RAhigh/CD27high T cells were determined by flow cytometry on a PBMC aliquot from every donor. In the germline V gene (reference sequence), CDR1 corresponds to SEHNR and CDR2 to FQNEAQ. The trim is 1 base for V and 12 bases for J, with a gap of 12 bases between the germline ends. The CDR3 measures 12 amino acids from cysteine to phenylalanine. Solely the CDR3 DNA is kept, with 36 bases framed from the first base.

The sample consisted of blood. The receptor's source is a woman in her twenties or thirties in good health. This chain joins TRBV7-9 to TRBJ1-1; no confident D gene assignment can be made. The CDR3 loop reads CASSLESGEPFF. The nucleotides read TGTGCCAGCAGCTTAGAGAGTGGCGAACCTTTCTTT.